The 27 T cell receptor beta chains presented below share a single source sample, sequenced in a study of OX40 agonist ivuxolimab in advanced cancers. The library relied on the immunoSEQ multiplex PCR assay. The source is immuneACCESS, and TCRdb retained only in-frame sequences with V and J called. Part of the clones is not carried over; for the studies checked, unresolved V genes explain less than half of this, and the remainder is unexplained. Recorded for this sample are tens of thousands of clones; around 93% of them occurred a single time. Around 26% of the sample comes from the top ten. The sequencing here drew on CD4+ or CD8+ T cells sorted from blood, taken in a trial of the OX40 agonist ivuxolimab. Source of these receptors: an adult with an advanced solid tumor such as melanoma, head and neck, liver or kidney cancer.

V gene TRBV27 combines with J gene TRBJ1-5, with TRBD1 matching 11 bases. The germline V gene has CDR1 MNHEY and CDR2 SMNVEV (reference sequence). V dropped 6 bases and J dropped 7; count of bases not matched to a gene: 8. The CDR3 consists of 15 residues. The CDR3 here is CASSSGTGGFQPQHF. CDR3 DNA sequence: TGTGCCAGCAGCTCCGGGACAGGGGGATTCCAGCCCCAGCATTTT.

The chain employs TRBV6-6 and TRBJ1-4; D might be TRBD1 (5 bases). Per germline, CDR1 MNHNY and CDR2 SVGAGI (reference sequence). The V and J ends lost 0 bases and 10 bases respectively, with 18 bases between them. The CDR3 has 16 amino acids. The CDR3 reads CASSYSITGEGGKLFF. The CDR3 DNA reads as TGTGCCAGCAGTTACTCGATAACAGGTGAAGGAGGAAAACTGTTTTTT.

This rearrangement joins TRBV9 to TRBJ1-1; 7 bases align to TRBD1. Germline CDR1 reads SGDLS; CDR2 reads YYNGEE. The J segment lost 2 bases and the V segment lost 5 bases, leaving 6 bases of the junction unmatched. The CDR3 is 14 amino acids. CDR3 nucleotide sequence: TGTGCCAGCAGTTACGGACAGGCTAACACTGAAGCTTTCTTT. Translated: CASSYGQANTEAFF.

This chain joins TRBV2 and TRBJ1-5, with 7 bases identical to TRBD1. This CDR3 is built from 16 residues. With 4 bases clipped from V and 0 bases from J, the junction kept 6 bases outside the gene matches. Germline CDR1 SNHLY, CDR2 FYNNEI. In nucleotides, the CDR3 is TGTGCCAGCAGTGTATGGGACAGCGCTAGCAATCAGCCCCAGCATTTT. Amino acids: CASSVWDSASNQPQHF.

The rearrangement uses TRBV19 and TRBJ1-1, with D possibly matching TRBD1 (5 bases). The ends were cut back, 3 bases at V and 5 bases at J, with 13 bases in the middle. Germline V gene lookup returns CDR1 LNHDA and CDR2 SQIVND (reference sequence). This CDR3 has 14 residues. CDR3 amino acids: CASSISQGFTEAFF. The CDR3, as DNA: TGTGCCAGTAGTATTTCGCAGGGCTTTACTGAAGCTTTCTTT.

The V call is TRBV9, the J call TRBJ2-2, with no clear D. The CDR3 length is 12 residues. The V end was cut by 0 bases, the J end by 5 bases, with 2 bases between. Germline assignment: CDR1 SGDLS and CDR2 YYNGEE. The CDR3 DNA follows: TGTGCCAGCAGCGTAGTTACCGGGGAGCTGTTTTTT. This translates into CASSVVTGELFF.

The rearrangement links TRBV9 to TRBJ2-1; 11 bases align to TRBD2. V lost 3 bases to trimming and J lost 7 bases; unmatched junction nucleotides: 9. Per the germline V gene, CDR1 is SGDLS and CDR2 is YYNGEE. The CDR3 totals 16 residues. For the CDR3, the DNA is TGTGCCAGCAGCGCGCCGGGACTAGCGGCCTCTAATGAGCAGTTCTTC. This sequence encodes CASSAPGLAASNEQFF.

The CDR3 DNA reads TGTGCCAGCAGCTTAGAGGACAGGGGGATTGACACCATATATTTT. It translates to CASSLEDRGIDTIYF. This sequence joins TRBV5-6 and TRBJ1-3; 10 bases are a match to TRBD1. Looked up from germline, CDR1 is SGHDT and CDR2 is YYEEEE. With V trimmed by 2 bases and J by 8 bases, 7 bases remained unmatched. This CDR3 is built from 15 residues.

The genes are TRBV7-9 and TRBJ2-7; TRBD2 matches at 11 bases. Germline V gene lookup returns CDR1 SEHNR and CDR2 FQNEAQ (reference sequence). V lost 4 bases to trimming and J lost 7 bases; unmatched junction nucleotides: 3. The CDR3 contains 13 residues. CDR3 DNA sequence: TGTGCCAGCAGCTCGATAGCGGGAGGGGAGCAGTACTTC. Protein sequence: CASSSIAGGEQYF.

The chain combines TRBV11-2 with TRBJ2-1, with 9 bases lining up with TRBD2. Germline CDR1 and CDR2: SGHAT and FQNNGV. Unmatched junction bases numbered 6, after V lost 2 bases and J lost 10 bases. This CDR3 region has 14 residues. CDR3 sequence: CASSLTAGGGEQFF. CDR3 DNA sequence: TGTGCCAGCAGCTTAACAGCGGGAGGTGGGGAGCAGTTCTTC.

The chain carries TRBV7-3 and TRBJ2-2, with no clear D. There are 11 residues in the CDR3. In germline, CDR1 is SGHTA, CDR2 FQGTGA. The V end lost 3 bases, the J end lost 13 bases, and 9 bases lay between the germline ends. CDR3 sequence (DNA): TGTGCCAGCAGCTTGGGTGGGTCGCTGTTTTTT. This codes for CASSLGGSLFF.

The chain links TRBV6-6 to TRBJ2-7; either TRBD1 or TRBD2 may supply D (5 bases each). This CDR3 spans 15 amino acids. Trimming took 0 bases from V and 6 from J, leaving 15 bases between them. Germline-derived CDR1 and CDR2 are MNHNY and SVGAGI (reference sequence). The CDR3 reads CASSYSWEPRGEQYF. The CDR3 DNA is TGTGCCAGCAGTTACTCGTGGGAGCCGAGGGGCGAGCAGTACTTC.

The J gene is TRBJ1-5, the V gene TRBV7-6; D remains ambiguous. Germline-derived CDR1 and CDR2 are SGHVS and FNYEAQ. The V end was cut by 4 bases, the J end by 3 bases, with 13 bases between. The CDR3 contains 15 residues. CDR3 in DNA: TGTGCCAGCAGCTCCGGGCCTTTCATCAATCAGCCCCAGCATTTT. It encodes CASSSGPFINQPQHF.

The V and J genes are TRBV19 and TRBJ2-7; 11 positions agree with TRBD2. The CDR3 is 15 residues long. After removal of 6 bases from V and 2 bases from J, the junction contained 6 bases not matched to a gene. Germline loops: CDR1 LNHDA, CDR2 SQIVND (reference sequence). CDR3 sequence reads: CASSHGTSGTYEQYF. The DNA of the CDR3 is TGTGCCAGTAGCCACGGGACTAGCGGTACCTACGAGCAGTACTTC.

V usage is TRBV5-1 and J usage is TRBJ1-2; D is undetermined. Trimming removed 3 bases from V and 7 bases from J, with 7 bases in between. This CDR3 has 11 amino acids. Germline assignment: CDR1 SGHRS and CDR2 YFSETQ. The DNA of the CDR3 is TGCGCCAGCAGCTACGGTGCTGGCTACACCTTC. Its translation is CASSYGAGYTF.

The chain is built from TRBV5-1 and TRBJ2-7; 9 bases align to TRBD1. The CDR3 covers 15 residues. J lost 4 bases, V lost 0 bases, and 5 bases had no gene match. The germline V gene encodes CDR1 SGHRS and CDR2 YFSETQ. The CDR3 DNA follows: TGCGCCAGCAGCTTGGTGGGACAGGGAGTTTACGAGCAGTACTTC. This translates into CASSLVGQGVYEQYF.

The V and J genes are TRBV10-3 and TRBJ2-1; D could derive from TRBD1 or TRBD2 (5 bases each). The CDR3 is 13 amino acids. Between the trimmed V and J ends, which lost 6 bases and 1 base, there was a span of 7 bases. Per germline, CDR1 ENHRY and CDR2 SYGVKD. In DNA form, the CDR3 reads TGTGCCATCAGGGGGGTTTCCTACAATGAGCAGTTCTTC. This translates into CAIRGVSYNEQFF.

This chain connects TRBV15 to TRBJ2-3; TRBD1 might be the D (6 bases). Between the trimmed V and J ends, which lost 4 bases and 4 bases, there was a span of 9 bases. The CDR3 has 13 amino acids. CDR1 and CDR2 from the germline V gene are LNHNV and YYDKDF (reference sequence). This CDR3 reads CATSTGQPDTQYF. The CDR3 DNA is TGTGCCACCAGCACAGGACAGCCAGATACGCAGTATTTT.

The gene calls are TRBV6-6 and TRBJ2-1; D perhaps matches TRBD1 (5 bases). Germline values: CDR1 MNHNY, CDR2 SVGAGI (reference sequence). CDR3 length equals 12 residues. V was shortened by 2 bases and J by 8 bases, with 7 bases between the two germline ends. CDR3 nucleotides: TGTGCCAGCAGTTACATCAGGGATGAGCAGTTCTTC. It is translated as CASSYIRDEQFF.

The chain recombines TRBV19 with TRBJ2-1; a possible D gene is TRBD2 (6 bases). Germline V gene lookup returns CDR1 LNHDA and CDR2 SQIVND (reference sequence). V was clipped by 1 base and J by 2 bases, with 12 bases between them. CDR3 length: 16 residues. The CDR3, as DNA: TGTGCCAGTAGTATAGGGGGGGACTTTCCCTACAATGAGCAGTTCTTC. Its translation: CASSIGGDFPYNEQFF.

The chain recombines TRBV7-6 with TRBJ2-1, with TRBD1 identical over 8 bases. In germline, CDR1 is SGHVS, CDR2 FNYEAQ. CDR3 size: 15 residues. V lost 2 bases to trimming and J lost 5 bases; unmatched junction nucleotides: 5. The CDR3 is CASSLFQGADNEQFF. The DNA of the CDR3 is TGTGCCAGCAGCTTATTCCAGGGGGCCGACAATGAGCAGTTCTTC.

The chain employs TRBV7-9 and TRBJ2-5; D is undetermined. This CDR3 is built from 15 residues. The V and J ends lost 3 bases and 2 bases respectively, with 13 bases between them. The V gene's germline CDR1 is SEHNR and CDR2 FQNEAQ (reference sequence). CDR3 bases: TGTGCCAGCAGCTTCCCATGGAGTACTCAAGAGACCCAGTACTTC. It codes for CASSFPWSTQETQYF.

CDR3 residues: CASRATAGLAGVEQFF. The CDR3 coding sequence is TGTGCCAGCAGAGCGACGGCGGGACTAGCGGGAGTGGAGCAGTTCTTC. This chain links TRBV5-5 with TRBJ2-1; 14 bases are shared with TRBD2. V trimming: 5 bases; J trimming: 10 bases; junction bases outside the gene matches: 11. CDR3 length: 16 amino acids. Germline V gene sequence: CDR1 SGHKS, CDR2 YYEKEE (reference sequence).

CDR3 nucleotide sequence: TGTGCCAGCAGTCCTTCCGGGGGGGAAGTCTACAATGAGCAGTTCTTC. This codes for CASSPSGGEVYNEQFF. The chain combines TRBV27 with TRBJ2-1; 8 nucleotides match TRBD2. V lost 5 bases, J lost 3 bases, and 9 bases stayed unmatched. Per germline, CDR1 MNHEY and CDR2 SMNVEV (reference sequence). This CDR3 has 16 amino acids.

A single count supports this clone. The CDR3 loop reads CASILRDRGETQYF. CDR3 in DNA: TGTGCCAGCATCCTCCGGGACAGGGGGGAGACCCAGTACTTC. The chain links TRBV6-5 to TRBJ2-5; 11 nucleotides align to TRBD1. This CDR3 is built from 14 residues. The V and J ends lost 7 bases and 5 bases, in that order; junction bases with no gene match: 6. Germline loops: CDR1 MNHEY, CDR2 SVGAGI.

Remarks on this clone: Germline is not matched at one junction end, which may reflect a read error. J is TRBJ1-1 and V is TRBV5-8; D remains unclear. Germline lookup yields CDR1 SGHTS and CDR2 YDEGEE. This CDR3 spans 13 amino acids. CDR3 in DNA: TGTGCCAGCCCCCTCGGGATGAACACTGAAACTTTCTTT. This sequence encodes CASPLGMNTETFF.

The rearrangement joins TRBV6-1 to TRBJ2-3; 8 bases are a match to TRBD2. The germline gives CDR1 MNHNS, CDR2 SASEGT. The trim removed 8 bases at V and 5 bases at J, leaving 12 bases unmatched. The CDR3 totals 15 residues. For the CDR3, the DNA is TGTGCCAGCCGGCTGGTAGCGGGATCCGTAGATACGCAGTATTTT. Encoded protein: CASRLVAGSVDTQYF.